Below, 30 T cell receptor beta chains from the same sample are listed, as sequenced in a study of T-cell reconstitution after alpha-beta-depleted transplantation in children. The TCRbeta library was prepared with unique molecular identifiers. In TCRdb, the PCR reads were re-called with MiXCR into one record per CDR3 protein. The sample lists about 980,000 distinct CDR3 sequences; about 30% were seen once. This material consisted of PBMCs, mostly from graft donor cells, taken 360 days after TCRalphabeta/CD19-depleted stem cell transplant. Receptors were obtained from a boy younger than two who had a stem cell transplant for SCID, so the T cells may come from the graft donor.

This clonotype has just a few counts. In DNA, the CDR3 is TGCAGCGTTGAGTCTAGCACAGATACGCAGTATTTT. It specifies CSVESSTDTQYF. J is TRBJ2-3 and V is TRBV29-1; D gene unclear. The CDR3 runs 12 residues. Between the trimmed V and J ends, which lost 3 bases and 0 bases, there was a span of 4 bases. Germline V CDR1 and CDR2: SQVTM, ANQGSEA.

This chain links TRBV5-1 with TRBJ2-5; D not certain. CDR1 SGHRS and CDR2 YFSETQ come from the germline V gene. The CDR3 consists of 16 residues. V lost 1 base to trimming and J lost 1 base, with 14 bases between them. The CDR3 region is CASSLKRVAVQETQYF. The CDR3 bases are TGCGCCAGCAGCTTGAAAAGGGTCGCAGTCCAAGAGACCCAGTACTTC.

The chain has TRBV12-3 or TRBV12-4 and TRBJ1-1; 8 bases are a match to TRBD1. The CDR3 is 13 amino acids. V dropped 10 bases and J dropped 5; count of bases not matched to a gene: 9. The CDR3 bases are TGTGCCACCTTCCAGGGGGCAGGGACTGAAGCTTTCTTT. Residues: CATFQGAGTEAFF.

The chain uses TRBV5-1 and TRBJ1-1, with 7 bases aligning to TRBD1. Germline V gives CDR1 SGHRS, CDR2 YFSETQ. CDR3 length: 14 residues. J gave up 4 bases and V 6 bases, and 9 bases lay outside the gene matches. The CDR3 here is CASNQGGISTEAFF. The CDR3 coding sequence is TGCGCCAGCAATCAGGGGGGTATCAGCACTGAAGCTTTCTTT.

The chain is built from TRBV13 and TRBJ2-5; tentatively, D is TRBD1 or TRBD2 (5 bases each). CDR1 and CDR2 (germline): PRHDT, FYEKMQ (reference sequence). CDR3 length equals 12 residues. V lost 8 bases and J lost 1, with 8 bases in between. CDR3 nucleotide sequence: TGTGCCAGCGGGGACCCCCAAGAGACCCAGTACTTC. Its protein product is CASGDPQETQYF.

Here the CDR3 reads CASSYPGTYNEQFF. CDR3 coding DNA: TGTGCCAGCAGCTACCCGGGCACTTACAATGAGCAGTTCTTC. This chain joins TRBV11-2 and TRBJ2-1, with D hard to call. Trimming shortened V by 4 bases and J by 4 bases, and 11 bases separated the two germline ends. Germline CDR1 reads SGHAT; CDR2 reads FQNNGV. This CDR3 comprises 14 residues. Full variable domain (rest looked up from reference TRBV11-2 and TRBJ2-1): EAGVAQSPRYKIIEKRQSVAFWCNPISGHATLYWYQQILGQGPKLLIQFQNNGVVDDSQLPKDRFSAERLKGVDSTLKIQPAKLEDSAVYLCASSYPGTYNEQFFGPGTRLTVL.

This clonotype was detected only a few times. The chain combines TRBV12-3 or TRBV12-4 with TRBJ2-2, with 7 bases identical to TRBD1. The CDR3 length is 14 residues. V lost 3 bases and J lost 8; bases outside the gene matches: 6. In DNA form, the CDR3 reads TGTGCCAGCAGTTTGGGAAGGGGGCAAGGGGAGCTGTTTTTT. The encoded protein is CASSLGRGQGELFF.

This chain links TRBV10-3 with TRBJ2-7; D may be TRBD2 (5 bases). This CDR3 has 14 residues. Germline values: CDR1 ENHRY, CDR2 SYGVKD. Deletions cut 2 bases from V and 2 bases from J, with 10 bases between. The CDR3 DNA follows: TGTGCCATCAGTGAGCTCCCCGGGGCCTACGAGCAGTACTTC. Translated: CAISELPGAYEQYF.

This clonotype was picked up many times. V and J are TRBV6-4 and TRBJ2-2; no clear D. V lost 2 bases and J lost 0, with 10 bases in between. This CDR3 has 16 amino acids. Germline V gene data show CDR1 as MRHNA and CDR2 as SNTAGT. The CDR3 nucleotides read TGTGCCAGCAGTGACGGCGCGGTAACGAACACCGGGGAGCTGTTTTTT. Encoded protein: CASSDGAVTNTGELFF.

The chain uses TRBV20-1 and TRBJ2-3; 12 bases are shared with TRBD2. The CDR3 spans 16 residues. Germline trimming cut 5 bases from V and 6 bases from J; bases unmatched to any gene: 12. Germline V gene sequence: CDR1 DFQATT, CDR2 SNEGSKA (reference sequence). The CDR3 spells CSAGPGLAGASDTQYF. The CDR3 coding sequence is TGCAGTGCTGGGCCGGGACTAGCGGGTGCATCGGATACGCAGTATTTT.

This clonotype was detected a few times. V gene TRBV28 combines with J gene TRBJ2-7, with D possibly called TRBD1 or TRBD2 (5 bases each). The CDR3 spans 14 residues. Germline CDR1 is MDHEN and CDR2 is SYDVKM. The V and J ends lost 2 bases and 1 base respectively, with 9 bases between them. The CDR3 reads CASSLLGTSYEQYF. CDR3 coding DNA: TGTGCCAGCAGTTTACTGGGGACGTCCTACGAGCAGTACTTC.

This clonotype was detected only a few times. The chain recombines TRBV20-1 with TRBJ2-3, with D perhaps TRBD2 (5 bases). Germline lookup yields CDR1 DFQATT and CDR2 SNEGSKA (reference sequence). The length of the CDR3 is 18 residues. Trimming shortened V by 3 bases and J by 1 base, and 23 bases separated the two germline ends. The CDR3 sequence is CSASLEFAGAGRTDTQYF. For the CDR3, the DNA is TGCAGTGCTAGCCTCGAGTTTGCCGGTGCGGGCCGCACAGATACGCAGTATTTT.

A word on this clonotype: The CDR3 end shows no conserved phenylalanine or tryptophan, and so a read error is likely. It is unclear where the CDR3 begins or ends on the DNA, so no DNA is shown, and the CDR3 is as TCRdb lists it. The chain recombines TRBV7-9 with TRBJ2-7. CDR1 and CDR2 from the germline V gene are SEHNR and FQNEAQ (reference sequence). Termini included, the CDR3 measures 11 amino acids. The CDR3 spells CASSLETVIYI.

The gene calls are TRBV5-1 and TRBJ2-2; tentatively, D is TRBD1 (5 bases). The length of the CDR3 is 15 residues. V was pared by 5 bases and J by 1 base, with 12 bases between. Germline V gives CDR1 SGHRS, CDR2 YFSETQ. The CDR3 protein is CASRHGHLNTGELFF. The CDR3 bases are TGCGCCAGCAGACATGGACACCTGAACACCGGGGAGCTGTTTTTT.

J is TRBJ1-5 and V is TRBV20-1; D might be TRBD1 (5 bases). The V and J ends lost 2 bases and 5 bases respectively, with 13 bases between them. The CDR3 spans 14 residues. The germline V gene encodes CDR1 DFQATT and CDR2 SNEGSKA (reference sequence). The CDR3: CSARSRGPDQPQHF. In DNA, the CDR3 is TGCAGTGCTAGATCCCGGGGCCCGGATCAGCCCCAGCATTTT.

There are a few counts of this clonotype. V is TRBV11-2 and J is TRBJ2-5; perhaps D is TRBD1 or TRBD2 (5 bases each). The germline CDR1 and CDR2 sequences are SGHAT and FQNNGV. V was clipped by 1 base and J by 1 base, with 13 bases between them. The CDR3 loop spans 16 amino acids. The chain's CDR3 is CASSLVPGTLQETQYF. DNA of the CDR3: TGTGCCAGCAGCTTAGTACCCGGGACCCTCCAAGAGACCCAGTACTTC.

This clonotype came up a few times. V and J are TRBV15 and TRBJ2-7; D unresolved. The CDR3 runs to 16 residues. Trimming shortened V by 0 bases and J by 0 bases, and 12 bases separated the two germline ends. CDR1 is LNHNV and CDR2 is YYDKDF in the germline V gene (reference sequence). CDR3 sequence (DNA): TGTGCCACCAGCAGAGATAAGATTTGGGGCTCCTACGAGCAGTACTTC. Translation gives CATSRDKIWGSYEQYF.

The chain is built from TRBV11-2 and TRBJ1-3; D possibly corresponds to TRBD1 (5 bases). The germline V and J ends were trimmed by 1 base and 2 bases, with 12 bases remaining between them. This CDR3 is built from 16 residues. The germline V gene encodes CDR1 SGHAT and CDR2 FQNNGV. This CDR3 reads CASSLGLGDAGNTIYF. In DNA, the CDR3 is TGTGCCAGCAGCTTAGGACTGGGGGACGCTGGAAACACCATATATTTT.

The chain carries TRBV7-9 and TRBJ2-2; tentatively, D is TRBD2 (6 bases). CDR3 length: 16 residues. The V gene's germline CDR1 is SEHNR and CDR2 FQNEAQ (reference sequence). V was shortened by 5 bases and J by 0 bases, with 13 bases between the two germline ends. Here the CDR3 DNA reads TGTGCCAGCAGCCGTCTGGGGAGGTCGAACACCGGGGAGCTGTTTTTT. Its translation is CASSRLGRSNTGELFF.

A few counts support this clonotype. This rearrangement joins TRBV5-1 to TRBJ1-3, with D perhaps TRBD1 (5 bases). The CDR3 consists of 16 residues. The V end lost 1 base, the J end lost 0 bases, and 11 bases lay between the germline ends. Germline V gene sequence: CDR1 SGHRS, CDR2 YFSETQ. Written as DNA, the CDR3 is TGCGCCAGCAGCTTGACGGGGGACCCCTCTGGAAACACCATATATTTT. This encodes CASSLTGDPSGNTIYF.

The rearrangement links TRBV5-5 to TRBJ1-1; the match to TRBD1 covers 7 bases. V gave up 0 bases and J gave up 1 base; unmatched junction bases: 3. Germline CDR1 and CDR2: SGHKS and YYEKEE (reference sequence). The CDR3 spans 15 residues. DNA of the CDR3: TGTGCCAGCAGCTTGGGGGCAGGGGGGAACACTGAAGCTTTCTTT. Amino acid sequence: CASSLGAGGNTEAFF.

CDR3 amino acids: CSAPGGDGYTF. DNA for the CDR3: TGCAGCGCCCCAGGGGGCGATGGCTACACCTTC. The chain uses TRBV29-1 and TRBJ1-2, with 8 bases identical to TRBD1. The CDR3 spans 11 residues. In germline, CDR1 is SQVTM, CDR2 ANQGSEA. The J segment lost 6 bases and the V segment lost 7 bases, leaving 4 bases of the junction unmatched.

In DNA form, the CDR3 reads TGTGCCAGCAGCGGGGCAGGGGGTAACGAGCAGTACTTC. Protein product: CASSGAGGNEQYF. J is TRBJ2-7 and V is TRBV9, with 7 bases aligning to TRBD1. The CDR3 runs 13 residues. The V segment lost 3 bases and the J segment 5 bases; nucleotides outside the gene matches: 5. CDR1 and CDR2 from the germline V gene are SGDLS and YYNGEE. The complete variable domain, with remaining parts taken from reference TRBV9 and TRBJ2-7, reads DSGVTQTPKHLITATGQRVTLRCSPRSGDLSVYWYQQSLDQGLQFLIQYYNGEERAKGNILERFSAQQFPDLHSELNLSSLELGDSALYFCASSGAGGNEQYFGPGTRLTVT.

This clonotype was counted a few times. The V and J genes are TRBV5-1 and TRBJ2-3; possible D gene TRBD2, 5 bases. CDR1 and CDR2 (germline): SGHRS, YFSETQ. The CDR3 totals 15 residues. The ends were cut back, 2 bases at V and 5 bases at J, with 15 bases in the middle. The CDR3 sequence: CASSLGGLELDTQYF. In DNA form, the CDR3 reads TGCGCCAGCAGCTTAGGAGGTCTCGAGCTAGATACGCAGTATTTT.

The CDR3 DNA sequence: TGCGCCAGCAGCCAGGATACAGGGGGCTGGGGAGAGACCCAGTACTTC. Its translation is CASSQDTGGWGETQYF. The chain recombines TRBV4-3 with TRBJ2-5; the match to TRBD1 covers 9 bases. Germline V gene data show CDR1 as LGHNA and CDR2 as YSLEER. Trimming took 3 bases from V and 4 from J; bases not matched to a gene: 9. CDR3 length equals 16 residues.

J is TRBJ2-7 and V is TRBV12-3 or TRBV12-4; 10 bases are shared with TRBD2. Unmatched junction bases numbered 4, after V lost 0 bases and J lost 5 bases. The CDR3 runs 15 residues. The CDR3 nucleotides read TGTGCCAGCAGTTTAGCCCTAGCGGGGGTCCACGAGCAGTACTTC. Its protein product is CASSLALAGVHEQYF.

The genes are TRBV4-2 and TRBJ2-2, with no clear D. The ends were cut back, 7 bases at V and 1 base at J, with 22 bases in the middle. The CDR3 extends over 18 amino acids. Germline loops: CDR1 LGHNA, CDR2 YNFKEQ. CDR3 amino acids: CASTLPGRQNGNTGELFF. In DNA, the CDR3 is TGTGCCAGCACCCTTCCCGGTCGCCAAAATGGGAACACCGGGGAGCTGTTTTTT.

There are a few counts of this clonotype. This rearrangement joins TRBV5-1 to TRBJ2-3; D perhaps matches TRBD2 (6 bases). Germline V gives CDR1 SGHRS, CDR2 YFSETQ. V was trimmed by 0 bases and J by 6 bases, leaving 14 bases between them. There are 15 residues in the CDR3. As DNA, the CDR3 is TGCGCCAGCAGCTTGGCGGGGCCCGGAGGGGATACGCAGTATTTT. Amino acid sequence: CASSLAGPGGDTQYF. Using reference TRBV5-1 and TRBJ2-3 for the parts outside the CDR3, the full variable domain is KAGVTQTPRYLIKTRGQQVTLSCSPISGHRSVSWYQQTPGQGLQFLFEYFSETQRNKGNFPGRFSGRQFSNSRSEMNVSTLELGDSALYLCASSLAGPGGDTQYFGPGTRLTVL.

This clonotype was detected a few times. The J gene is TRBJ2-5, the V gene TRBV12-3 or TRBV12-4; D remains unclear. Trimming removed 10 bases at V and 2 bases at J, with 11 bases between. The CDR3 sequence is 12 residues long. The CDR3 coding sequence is TGTGCCACCAAGCCACCGCAAGAGACCCAGTACTTC. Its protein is CATKPPQETQYF.

This chain's CDR3 is CSASQQGYANTGELFF. CDR3 DNA: TGCAGTGCTAGTCAGCAGGGATACGCGAACACCGGGGAGCTGTTTTTT. V is TRBV20-1 and J is TRBJ2-2; TRBD1 might be the D (5 bases). Trimming stripped 3 bases from V and 0 bases from J, with 14 bases between. Per germline, CDR1 DFQATT and CDR2 SNEGSKA (reference sequence). The CDR3 has 16 residues.